This record looks at one TCR beta chain sequence and its context. The target antigen is unknown. This specimen includes other DNA sequences encoding the same CDR3. Produced via immunoSEQ multiplex PCR; TCRdb's table is partial and in-frame only. The sample shows 140,000 or so clones, roughly 90% of them seen only once. The data are from a study of T cell responses to AZD1222 COVID-19 vaccine. Study-wide points: Females made up more of the donors, who were largely white British, and clonal diversity may have come out too low. Every sample of the repertoires postdated the peak T cell response.

V was shortened by 2 bases and J by 7 bases, with 9 bases between the two germline ends. CDR3 length equals 13 residues. Germline-derived CDR1 and CDR2 are KGHSH and LQKENI. The V gene is TRBV18, the J gene TRBJ1-5; D remains unclear. This TCR was recovered from an adult who received the AZD1222 COVID-19 vaccine. Sequenced material: peripheral blood, taken 28 days after the second AZD1222 dose. The CDR3 reads CASSPGEDQPQHF. In DNA form, the CDR3 reads TGTGCCAGCTCACCAGGGGAGGACCAGCCCCAGCATTTT.